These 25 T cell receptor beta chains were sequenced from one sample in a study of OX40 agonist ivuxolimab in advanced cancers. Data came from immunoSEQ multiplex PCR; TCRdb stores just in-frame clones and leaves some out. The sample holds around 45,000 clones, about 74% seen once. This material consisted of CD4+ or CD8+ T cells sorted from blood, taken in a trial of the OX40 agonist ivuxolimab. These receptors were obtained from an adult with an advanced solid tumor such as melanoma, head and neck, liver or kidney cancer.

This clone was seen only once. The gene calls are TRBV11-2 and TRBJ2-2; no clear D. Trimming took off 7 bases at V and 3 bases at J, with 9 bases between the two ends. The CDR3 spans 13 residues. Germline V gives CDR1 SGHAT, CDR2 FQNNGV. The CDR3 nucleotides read TGTGCCAGCACGACACTTTACACCGGGGAGCTGTTTTTT. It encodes CASTTLYTGELFF.

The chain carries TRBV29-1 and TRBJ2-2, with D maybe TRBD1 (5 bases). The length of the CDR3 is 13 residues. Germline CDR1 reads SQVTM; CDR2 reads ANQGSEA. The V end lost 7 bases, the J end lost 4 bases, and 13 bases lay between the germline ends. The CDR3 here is CSARTRFTGELFF. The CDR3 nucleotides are TGCAGCGCTAGGACACGGTTCACCGGGGAGCTGTTTTTT.

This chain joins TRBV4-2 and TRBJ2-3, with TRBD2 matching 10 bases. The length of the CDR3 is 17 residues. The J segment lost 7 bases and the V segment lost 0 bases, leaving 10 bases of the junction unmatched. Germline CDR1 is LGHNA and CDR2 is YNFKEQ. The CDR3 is CASSQESSGRAVNTQYF. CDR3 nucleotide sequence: TGTGCCAGCAGCCAAGAATCGAGCGGGAGGGCCGTGAATACGCAGTATTTT.

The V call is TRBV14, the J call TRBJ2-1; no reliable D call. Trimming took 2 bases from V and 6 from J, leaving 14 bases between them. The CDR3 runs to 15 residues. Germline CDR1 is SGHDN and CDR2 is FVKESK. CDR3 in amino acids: CASSQLVLSTNEQFF. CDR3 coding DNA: TGTGCCAGCAGCCAATTAGTCCTATCGACCAATGAGCAGTTCTTC. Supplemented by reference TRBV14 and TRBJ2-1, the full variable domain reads EAGVTQFPSHSVIEKGQTVTLRCDPISGHDNLYWYRRVMGKEIKFLLHFVKESKQDESGMPNNRFLAERTGGTYSTLKVQPAELEDSGVYFCASSQLVLSTNEQFFGPGTRLTVL.

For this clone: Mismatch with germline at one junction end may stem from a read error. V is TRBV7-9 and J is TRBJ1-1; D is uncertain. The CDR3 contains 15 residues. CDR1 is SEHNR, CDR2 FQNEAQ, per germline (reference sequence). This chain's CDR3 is CASSPGFGPGPEAFF. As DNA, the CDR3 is TGTGCCAGCAGCCCGGGTTTTGGACCGGGCCCTGAGGCTTTCTTT.

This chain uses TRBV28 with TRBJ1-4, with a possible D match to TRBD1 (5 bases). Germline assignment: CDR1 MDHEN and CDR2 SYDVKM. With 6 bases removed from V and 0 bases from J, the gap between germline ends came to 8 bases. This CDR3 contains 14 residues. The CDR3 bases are TGTGCCAGCAGCCAACAGGCAACTAATGAAAAACTGTTTTTT. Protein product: CASSQQATNEKLFF.

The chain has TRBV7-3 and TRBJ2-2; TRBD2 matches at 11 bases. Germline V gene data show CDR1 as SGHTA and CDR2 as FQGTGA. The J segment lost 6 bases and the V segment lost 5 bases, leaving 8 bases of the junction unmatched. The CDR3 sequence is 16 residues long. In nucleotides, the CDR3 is TGTGCCAGCAGCCGATCGACTAGCGGGATTTCCGGGGAGCTGTTTTTT. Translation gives CASSRSTSGISGELFF. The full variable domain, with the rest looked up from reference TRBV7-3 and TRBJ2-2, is GAGVSQTPSNKVTEKGKYVELRCDPISGHTALYWYRQSLGQGPEFLIYFQGTGAADDSGLPNDRFFAVRPEGSVSTLKIQRTERGDSAVYLCASSRSTSGISGELFFGEGSRLTVL.

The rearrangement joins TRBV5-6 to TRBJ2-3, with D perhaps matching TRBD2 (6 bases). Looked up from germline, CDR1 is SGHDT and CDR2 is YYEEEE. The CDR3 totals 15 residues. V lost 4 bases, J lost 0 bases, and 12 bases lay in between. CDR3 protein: CASSQLGGSTDTQYF. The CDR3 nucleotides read TGTGCCAGCAGCCAGCTCGGAGGGAGCACAGATACGCAGTATTTT.

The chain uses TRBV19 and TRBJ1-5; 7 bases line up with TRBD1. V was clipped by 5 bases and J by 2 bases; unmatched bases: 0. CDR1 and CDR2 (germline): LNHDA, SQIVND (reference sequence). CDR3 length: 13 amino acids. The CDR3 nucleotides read TGTGCCAGTAGTGACAGGGGCAATCAGCCCCAGCATTTT. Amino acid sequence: CASSDRGNQPQHF.

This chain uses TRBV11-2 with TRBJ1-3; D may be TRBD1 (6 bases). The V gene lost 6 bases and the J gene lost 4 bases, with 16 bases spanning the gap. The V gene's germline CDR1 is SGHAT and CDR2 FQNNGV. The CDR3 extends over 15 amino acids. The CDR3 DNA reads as TGTGCCAGCAGACCTCACAGGGATTCAGGAAACACCATATATTTT. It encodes CASRPHRDSGNTIYF.

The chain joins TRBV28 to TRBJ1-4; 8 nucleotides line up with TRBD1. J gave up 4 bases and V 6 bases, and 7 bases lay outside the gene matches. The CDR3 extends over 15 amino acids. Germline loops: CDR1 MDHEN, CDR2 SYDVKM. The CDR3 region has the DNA TGTGCCAGCAGACCCAGACAGGGGATTAATGAAAAACTGTTTTTT. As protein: CASRPRQGINEKLFF.

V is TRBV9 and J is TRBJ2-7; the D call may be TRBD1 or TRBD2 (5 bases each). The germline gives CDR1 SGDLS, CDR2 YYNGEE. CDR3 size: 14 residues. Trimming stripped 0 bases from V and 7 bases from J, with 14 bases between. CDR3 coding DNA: TGTGCCAGCAGCGTAGAGCCGGGACCGGGGGAGCAGTACTTC. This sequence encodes CASSVEPGPGEQYF.

The CDR3 here is CASSLAGGGQPQHF. The DNA of the CDR3 is TGTGCCAGCAGCTTAGCAGGGGGCGGCCAGCCCCAGCATTTT. This chain uses TRBV7-2 with TRBJ1-5, with 7 positions matching TRBD1. CDR1 and CDR2 from the germline V gene are SGHTA and FQGNSA. The CDR3 runs to 14 residues. V dropped 0 bases and J dropped 7; count of bases not matched to a gene: 3.

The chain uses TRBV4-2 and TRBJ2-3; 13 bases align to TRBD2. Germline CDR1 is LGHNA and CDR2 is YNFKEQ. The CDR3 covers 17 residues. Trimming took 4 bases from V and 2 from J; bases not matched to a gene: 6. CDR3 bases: TGTGCCAGCAGCCCAGCTGGGACTAGCGGGAACACAGATACGCAGTATTTT. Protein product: CASSPAGTSGNTDTQYF.

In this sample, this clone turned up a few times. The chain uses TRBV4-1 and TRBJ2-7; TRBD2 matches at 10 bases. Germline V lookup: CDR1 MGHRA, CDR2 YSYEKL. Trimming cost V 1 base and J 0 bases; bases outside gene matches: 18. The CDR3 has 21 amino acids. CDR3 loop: CASSQVPLAGGRRRSSYEQYF. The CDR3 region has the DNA TGCGCCAGCAGCCAAGTTCCTTTAGCGGGAGGCCGGCGACGAAGCTCCTACGAGCAGTACTTC.

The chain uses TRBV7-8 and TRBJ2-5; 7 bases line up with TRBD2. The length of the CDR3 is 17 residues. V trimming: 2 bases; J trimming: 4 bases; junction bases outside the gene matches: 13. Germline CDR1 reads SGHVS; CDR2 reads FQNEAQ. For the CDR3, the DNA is TGTGCCAGCAGCTTAAGACACGGGACTATAGTCCCAGAGACCCAGTACTTC. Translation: CASSLRHGTIVPETQYF.

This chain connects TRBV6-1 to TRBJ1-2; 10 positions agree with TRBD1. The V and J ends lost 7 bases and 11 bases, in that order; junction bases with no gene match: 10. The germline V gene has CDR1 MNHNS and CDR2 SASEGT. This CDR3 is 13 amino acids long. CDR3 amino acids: CASKSGTGVSYTF. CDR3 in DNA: TGTGCCAGCAAGAGTGGGACAGGGGTTAGTTACACCTTC.

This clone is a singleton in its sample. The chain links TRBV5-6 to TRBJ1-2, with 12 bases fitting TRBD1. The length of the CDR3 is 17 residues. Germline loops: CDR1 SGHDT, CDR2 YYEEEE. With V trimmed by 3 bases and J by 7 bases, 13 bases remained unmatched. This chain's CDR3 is CASSSLTGTGGFSGYTF. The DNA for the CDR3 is TGTGCCAGCAGCTCGCTCACCGGGACAGGGGGCTTTAGTGGCTACACCTTC. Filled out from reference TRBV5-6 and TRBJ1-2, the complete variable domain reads DAGVTQSPTHLIKTRGQQVTLRCSPKSGHDTVSWYQQALGQGPQFIFQYYEEEERQRGNFPDRFSGHQFPNYSSELNVNALLLGDSALYLCASSSLTGTGGFSGYTFGSGTRLTVV.

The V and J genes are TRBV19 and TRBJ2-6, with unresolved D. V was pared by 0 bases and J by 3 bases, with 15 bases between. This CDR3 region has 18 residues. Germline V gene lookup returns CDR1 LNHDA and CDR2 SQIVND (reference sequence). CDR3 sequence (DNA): TGTGCCAGTAGTATAGAGACCCCCAGTGCTGATGGGGCCAACGTCCTGACTTTC. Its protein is CASSIETPSADGANVLTF.

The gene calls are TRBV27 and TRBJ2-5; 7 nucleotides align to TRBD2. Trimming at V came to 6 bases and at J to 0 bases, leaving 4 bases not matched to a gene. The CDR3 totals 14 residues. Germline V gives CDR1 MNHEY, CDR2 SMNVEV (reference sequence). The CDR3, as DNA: TGTGCCAGCAGGGAGGGAGGGTACCAAGAGACCCAGTACTTC. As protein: CASREGGYQETQYF.

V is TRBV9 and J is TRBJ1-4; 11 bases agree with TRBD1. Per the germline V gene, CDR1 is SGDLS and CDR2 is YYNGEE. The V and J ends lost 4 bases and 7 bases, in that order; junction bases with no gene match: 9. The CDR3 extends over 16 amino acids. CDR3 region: CASSPGQGAYSEKLFF. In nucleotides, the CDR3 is TGTGCCAGCAGCCCAGGACAGGGGGCTTATAGTGAAAAACTGTTTTTT.

The DNA for the CDR3 is TGTGCCAGCAGCTTAGTCTGGACGGTTGAAGCTTTCTTT. Amino acid sequence: CASSLVWTVEAFF. The chain links TRBV11-2 to TRBJ1-1; D not certain. Germline CDR1 reads SGHAT; CDR2 reads FQNNGV. The CDR3 has 13 residues. The V end was cut by 1 base, the J end by 7 bases, with 10 bases between. The entire variable domain, with the rest obtained from reference TRBV11-2 and TRBJ1-1, is as follows: EAGVAQSPRYKIIEKRQSVAFWCNPISGHATLYWYQQILGQGPKLLIQFQNNGVVDDSQLPKDRFSAERLKGVDSTLKIQPAKLEDSAVYLCASSLVWTVEAFFGQGTRLTVV.

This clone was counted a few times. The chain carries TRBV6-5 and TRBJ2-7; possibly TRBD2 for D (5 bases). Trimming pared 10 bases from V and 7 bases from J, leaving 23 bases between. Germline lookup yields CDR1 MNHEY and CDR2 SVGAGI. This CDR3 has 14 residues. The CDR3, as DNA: TGTGCCACTAAGCGGATAGGATCCCTGGAAGAGCAGTACTTC. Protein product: CATKRIGSLEEQYF.

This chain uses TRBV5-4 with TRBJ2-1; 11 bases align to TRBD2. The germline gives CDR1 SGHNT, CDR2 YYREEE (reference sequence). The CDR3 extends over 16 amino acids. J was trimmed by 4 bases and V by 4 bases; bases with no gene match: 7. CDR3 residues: CASSLTGTSGYNEQFF. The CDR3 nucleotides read TGTGCCAGCAGCCTTACCGGGACTAGCGGATACAATGAGCAGTTCTTC.

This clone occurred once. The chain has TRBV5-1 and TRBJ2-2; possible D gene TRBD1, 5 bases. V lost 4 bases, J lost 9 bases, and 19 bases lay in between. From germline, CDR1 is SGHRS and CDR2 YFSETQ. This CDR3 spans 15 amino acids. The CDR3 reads CASSLGHTSSRELFF. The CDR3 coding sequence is TGCGCCAGCAGCCTGGGGCATACCTCCTCCCGGGAGCTGTTTTTT.